This is a list of T cell receptor beta chains from one sample in a study of PD-1 blockade in classical Hodgkin lymphoma. Data came from immunoSEQ multiplex PCR; TCRdb stores just in-frame clones and leaves some out. Of tens of thousands of clones in the sample, 60% to 75% were seen once. The sample was peripheral blood mononuclear cells (PBMCs), taken before the fourth cycle of nivolumab. The receptors stem from a human donor with classical Hodgkin lymphoma. The CDR3 runs from the conserved cysteine through the conserved F or W. The D gene is left open where the match is weak. Some rows mark clone size as missing; the rest say once, few, many or name a class of expanded clone.

j_call clone_size d_call v_call cdr3_aa cdr3_nt
TRBJ2-5 . . TRBV9 CASSAQGAETQYF TGTGCCAGCAGCGCCCAGGGTGCCGAGACCCAGTACTTC
TRBJ1-6 . . TRBV30 CAWRITSRALHF TGTGCCTGGAGGATAACTTCTAGGGCCCTCCACTTT
TRBJ2-7 . TRBD2 TRBV19 CASSIASGYEQYF TGTGCCAGTAGTATAGCTAGCGGCTACGAGCAGTACTTC
TRBJ2-7 . . TRBV28 CASARHGSSYEQYF TGTGCCAGCGCCCGTCACGGTTCTTCCTACGAGCAGTACTTC
TRBJ2-7 . TRBD2 TRBV10-3 CAISAGLAGLVGEQYF TGTGCCATCAGTGCGGGACTAGCGGGATTAGTAGGGGAGCAGTACTTC
TRBJ2-3 . TRBD2 TRBV9 CASSVSAGGGKDTQYF TGTGCCAGCAGCGTGTCGGCGGGAGGGGGTAAAGATACGCAGTATTTT
TRBJ1-5 . . TRBV6-5 CASSEASPQHF TGTGCCAGCAGTGAAGCGTCCCCCCAGCATTTT
TRBJ1-2 few TRBD1 TRBV10-3 CAITPDDRESYGYTF TGTGCCATCACCCCGGACGACAGGGAATCCTATGGCTACACCTTC
TRBJ2-5 once . TRBV6-4 CASSRERGETQYF TGTGCCAGCAGCAGGGAGCGAGGGGAGACCCAGTACTTC
TRBJ2-3 . . TRBV18 CASSIGVIGTDTQYF TGTGCCAGCTCCATAGGGGTGATCGGCACAGATACGCAGTATTTT
TRBJ1-5 . TRBD1 TRBV30 CAWGTGNNQPQHF TGTGCCTGGGGGACAGGTAACAATCAGCCCCAGCATTTT
TRBJ1-1 . TRBD1 TRBV14 CASRRTGTMNTEAFF TGTGCCAGCAGAAGGACAGGTACTATGAACACTGAAGCTTTCTTT
TRBJ2-5 . . TRBV9 CASSVGMVGIETQYF TGTGCCAGCAGCGTAGGAATGGTAGGGATAGAGACCCAGTACTTC
TRBJ1-2 . . TRBV7-9 CASSWPAAGEANYGYTF TGTGCCAGCAGCTGGCCCGCCGCGGGGGAGGCTAACTATGGCTACACCTTC
TRBJ2-7 . TRBD1 TRBV6-1 CASNTGGYEQYF TGTGCCAGCAATACAGGGGGCTACGAGCAGTACTTC
TRBJ2-1 . . TRBV19 CASSMAGTSIPNEQFF TGTGCCAGTAGTATGGCCGGGACATCGATCCCCAATGAGCAGTTCTTC
TRBJ2-1 . TRBD1 TRBV15 CATSVGTGPHNEQFF TGTGCCACCAGCGTCGGGACAGGGCCCCACAATGAGCAGTTCTTC
TRBJ2-5 . . TRBV7-9 CASSSGIQETQYF TGTGCCAGCAGCTCGGGAATTCAAGAGACCCAGTACTTC
TRBJ2-3 . TRBD2 TRBV28 CASSSGGPADTQYF TGTGCCAGCAGTTCGGGGGGGCCAGCAGATACGCAGTATTTT
TRBJ2-5 once TRBD2 TRBV9 CASSAGTIHGGTQYF TGTGCCAGCAGCGCCGGGACTATACACGGGGGTACCCAGTACTTC
TRBJ2-7 . TRBD2 TRBV6-5 CASSSGTRSEQYF TGTGCCAGCAGCTCCGGGACTAGGTCCGAGCAGTACTTC
TRBJ2-6 . . TRBV7-2 CASSPEGTRRSGANVLTF TGTGCCAGCAGCCCCGAGGGAACCCGCAGGTCCGGGGCCAACGTCCTGACTTTC
TRBJ2-1 . . TRBV5-5 CASSLEVYSYNEQFF TGTGCCAGCAGCTTGGAGGTATACTCCTACAATGAGCAGTTCTTC
TRBJ2-1 few . TRBV28 CASSVGVGLGSTREQFF TGTGCCAGCAGTGTGGGGGTGGGACTCGGGAGCACAAGGGAGCAGTTCTTC
TRBJ1-4 once . TRBV6-5 CASRDTKNEKLFF TGTGCCAGCAGGGACACGAAAAATGAAAAACTGTTTTTT
TRBJ2-1 . . TRBV19 CASEGWERNEQFF TGTGCCAGCGAGGGGTGGGAGCGGAATGAGCAGTTCTTC
TRBJ1-1 once . TRBV5-1 CASSPFGTGVNTEAFF TGCGCCAGCAGCCCCTTTGGAACGGGAGTAAACACTGAAGCTTTCTTT
TRBJ2-5 few TRBD1 TRBV28 CASGQGRETQYF TGTGCCAGCGGACAGGGTAGGGAGACCCAGTACTTC
TRBJ1-2 . TRBD1 TRBV6-5 CASSYTRTGGYGYTF TGTGCCAGCAGTTACACGAGGACAGGGGGCTATGGCTACACCTTC
TRBJ2-7 . . TRBV5-1 CASSLGLIVSYEQYF TGCGCCAGCAGCCTTGGACTTATAGTGTCCTACGAGCAGTACTTC
TRBJ1-5 few TRBD1 TRBV28 CASARTGGYRNQPQHF TGTGCCAGCGCCCGGACAGGGGGTTATCGCAATCAGCCCCAGCATTTT
TRBJ1-3 few TRBD1 TRBV5-1 CASRPGTESGNTIYF TGCGCCAGCAGGCCCGGGACAGAGTCTGGAAACACCATATATTTT
TRBJ1-1 many . TRBV5-1 CASSLEQGPMNTEAFF TGCGCCAGCAGCTTGGAGCAGGGGCCAATGAACACTGAAGCTTTCTTT